The 20 T cell receptor beta chains in this list originate from one sample, sequenced in a study of OX40 agonist ivuxolimab in advanced cancers. Profiled with immunoSEQ multiplex PCR; TCRdb holds only in-frame clones, not every one. Of 80,000 or so clones listed, roughly four fifths are singletons. The sample consisted of CD4+ or CD8+ T cells sorted from blood, taken in a trial of the OX40 agonist ivuxolimab. Receptor source: an adult with an advanced solid tumor such as melanoma, head and neck, liver or kidney cancer.

The chain is built from TRBV7-8 and TRBJ1-5, with 7 positions matching TRBD1. The trim removed 5 bases at V and 7 bases at J, leaving 5 bases unmatched. The germline gives CDR1 SGHVS, CDR2 FQNEAQ. The CDR3 sequence is 13 residues long. The CDR3 reads CASSLRQGQPQHF. For the CDR3, the DNA is TGTGCCAGCAGCCTAAGACAGGGCCAGCCCCAGCATTTT.

The chain employs TRBV7-9 and TRBJ2-3; D gene ambiguous. Trimming took off 3 bases at V and 4 bases at J, with 2 bases between the two ends. This CDR3 comprises 11 residues. Germline values: CDR1 SEHNR, CDR2 FQNEAQ (reference sequence). For the CDR3, the DNA is TGTGCCAGCAGCTTGGCAGATACGCAGTATTTT. It translates to CASSLADTQYF.

V and J are TRBV7-6 and TRBJ2-5; 8 nucleotides line up with TRBD2. V was pared by 4 bases and J by 4 bases, with 5 bases of the junction left unmatched. Per the germline V gene, CDR1 is SGHVS and CDR2 is FNYEAQ. The CDR3 has 14 residues. CDR3 residues: CASSSSLAAETQYF. CDR3 sequence (DNA): TGTGCCAGCAGCTCCTCACTAGCGGCAGAGACCCAGTACTTC.

The chain links TRBV27 to TRBJ1-6; D may be TRBD1 (6 bases). This CDR3 is 14 amino acids long. Deletions cut 0 bases from V and 10 bases from J, with 10 bases between. CDR1 and CDR2 (germline): MNHEY, SMNVEV (reference sequence). CDR3 nucleotide sequence: TGTGCCAGCAGTTTATCCAGGGGTAGCTCACCCCTCCACTTT. Amino acids: CASSLSRGSSPLHF.

This chain links TRBV7-8 with TRBJ1-5; 7 bases fit TRBD1. Trimming removed 5 bases from V and 2 bases from J; junction bases left unmatched: 3. The CDR3 is made up of 14 amino acids. Germline-derived CDR1 and CDR2 are SGHVS and FQNEAQ. The CDR3 sequence: CASSRGQGNQPQHF. Here the CDR3 DNA reads TGTGCCAGCAGCCGCGGACAGGGCAATCAGCCCCAGCATTTT.

The chain employs TRBV14 and TRBJ1-6; D may be TRBD1 (5 bases). V dropped 3 bases and J dropped 14 bases, with 8 bases sitting between them. The CDR3 is 11 residues long. Germline CDR1 and CDR2: SGHDN and FVKESK. CDR3 in DNA: TGTGCCAGCAGCCAGCAGGGAACCCTCCACTTT. Translated, it gives CASSQQGTLHF.

V usage is TRBV5-1 and J usage is TRBJ2-3, with 12 bases fitting TRBD1. The CDR3 runs to 16 residues. CDR1 and CDR2 (germline): SGHRS, YFSETQ. V lost 3 bases, J lost 1 base, and 3 bases stayed unmatched. The CDR3 DNA sequence: TGCGCCAGCAGCTGGGGGGACAGGGGGCGCACAGATACGCAGTATTTT. Translation gives CASSWGDRGRTDTQYF.

This chain connects TRBV30 to TRBJ2-1, with 7 bases aligning to TRBD2. The V gene end was trimmed by 3 bases and the J gene end by 6 bases; junction bases not matched to a gene: 8. This CDR3 is built from 14 residues. The germline V gene has CDR1 GTSNPN and CDR2 SVGIG (reference sequence). CDR3 bases: TGTGCCTGGAGCGTGCGGGGGAATATCAATGAGCAGTTCTTC. This encodes CAWSVRGNINEQFF.

The V and J genes are TRBV5-6 and TRBJ2-3; D is undetermined. V was shortened by 3 bases and J by 0 bases, with 5 bases between the two germline ends. The CDR3 has 13 amino acids. Germline lookup yields CDR1 SGHDT and CDR2 YYEEEE. The CDR3 spells CASSSGSTDTQYF. In DNA, the CDR3 is TGTGCCAGCAGCTCCGGGAGCACAGATACGCAGTATTTT.

This rearrangement joins TRBV28 to TRBJ1-5; D is uncertain. Looked up from germline, CDR1 is MDHEN and CDR2 is SYDVKM. This CDR3 comprises 12 residues. Trimming shortened V by 3 bases and J by 6 bases, and 6 bases separated the two germline ends. Here the CDR3 DNA reads TGTGCCAGCAGTTTCGGGCGTCAGCCCCAGCATTTT. Its protein is CASSFGRQPQHF.

The rearrangement links TRBV5-1 to TRBJ2-4, with 9 bases identical to TRBD1. The CDR3 has 15 amino acids. Germline lookup yields CDR1 SGHRS and CDR2 YFSETQ. V gave up 0 bases and J gave up 11 bases; unmatched junction bases: 9. DNA of the CDR3: TGCGCCAGCAGCTTGGGCCCGGGACAGGGAGTTTTTCAGTACTTC. This translates into CASSLGPGQGVFQYF.

This sequence joins TRBV19 and TRBJ1-3; D remains ambiguous. Deletions cut 3 bases from V and 3 bases from J, with 9 bases between. This CDR3 has 14 amino acids. The germline V gene encodes CDR1 LNHDA and CDR2 SQIVND (reference sequence). The DNA of the CDR3 is TGTGCCAGTAGTATCCGGCAAAATGGAAACACCATATATTTT. Translated: CASSIRQNGNTIYF.

The chain employs TRBV9 and TRBJ1-3, with D possibly being TRBD1 (6 bases). CDR3 size: 16 residues. V was shortened by 5 bases and J by 2 bases, with 17 bases between the two germline ends. CDR1 SGDLS and CDR2 YYNGEE come from the germline V gene. This CDR3 reads CASSGLSQGPGNTIYF. CDR3 DNA sequence: TGTGCCAGCAGTGGCCTATCACAGGGCCCTGGAAACACCATATATTTT.

The chain joins TRBV19 to TRBJ2-5; TRBD1 aligns across 9 bases. Germline CDR1 and CDR2: LNHDA and SQIVND (reference sequence). CDR3 length: 16 residues. Trimming cost V 1 base and J 2 bases; bases outside gene matches: 5. CDR3 coding DNA: TGTGCCAGTAGTATAGGGGAGACAGGGGGACAAGAGACCCAGTACTTC. Amino acid sequence: CASSIGETGGQETQYF.

The chain couples TRBV6-5 to TRBJ1-1; D is possibly TRBD1 (6 bases). The CDR3 consists of 14 residues. Germline V lookup: CDR1 MNHEY, CDR2 SVGAGI. V lost 6 bases and J 4 bases, leaving 15 bases between the germline ends. CDR3 nucleotides: TGTGCCAGCAGACTATTAGGGGGGGGCACTGAAGCTTTCTTT. This sequence encodes CASRLLGGGTEAFF.

The V gene is TRBV30, the J gene TRBJ2-5, with a tentative D call TRBD2 (5 bases). This CDR3 is 12 amino acids long. Between the trimmed V and J ends, which lost 1 base and 4 bases, there was a span of 7 bases. CDR1 GTSNPN and CDR2 SVGIG come from the germline V gene (reference sequence). CDR3 sequence: CAWSGGGETQYF. CDR3 nucleotides: TGTGCCTGGAGTGGCGGAGGAGAGACCCAGTACTTC.

This chain links TRBV27 with TRBJ1-1, with D perhaps TRBD1 (6 bases). Germline V gene sequence: CDR1 MNHEY, CDR2 SMNVEV (reference sequence). CDR3 length: 13 residues. V shed 6 bases and J shed 3 bases, with 11 bases lying between them. The CDR3 spells CASRPTGDTEAFF. DNA for the CDR3: TGTGCCAGCAGACCGACAGGAGACACTGAAGCTTTCTTT.

This clone showed up just a few times. V gene TRBV5-4 combines with J gene TRBJ2-1; 10 nucleotides agree with TRBD2. This CDR3 is built from 15 residues. Germline CDR1 reads SGHNT; CDR2 reads YYREEE (reference sequence). Losses at the gene ends were 5 bases for V and 2 bases for J; bases not matched to a gene: 4. The CDR3 spells CASRLTSGPYNEQFF. The CDR3 DNA is TGTGCCAGCAGACTGACTAGCGGGCCCTACAATGAGCAGTTCTTC.

The chain joins TRBV19 to TRBJ2-1, with 7 bases matching TRBD2. Germline-derived CDR1 and CDR2 are LNHDA and SQIVND (reference sequence). The CDR3 is made up of 16 amino acids. V dropped 1 base and J dropped 3; count of bases not matched to a gene: 6. DNA of the CDR3: TGTGCCAGTAGTATAGTGGCGGGGGAAGACTACAATGAGCAGTTCTTC. It translates to CASSIVAGEDYNEQFF.

The J gene is TRBJ2-1, the V gene TRBV9, with D uncertain. This CDR3 spans 13 amino acids. CDR1 is SGDLS, CDR2 YYNGEE, per germline. V was shortened by 1 base and J by 7 bases, with 9 bases between the two germline ends. DNA for the CDR3: TGTGCCAGCAGCGTATCACTTGAGAATGAGCAGTTCTTC. It encodes CASSVSLENEQFF.